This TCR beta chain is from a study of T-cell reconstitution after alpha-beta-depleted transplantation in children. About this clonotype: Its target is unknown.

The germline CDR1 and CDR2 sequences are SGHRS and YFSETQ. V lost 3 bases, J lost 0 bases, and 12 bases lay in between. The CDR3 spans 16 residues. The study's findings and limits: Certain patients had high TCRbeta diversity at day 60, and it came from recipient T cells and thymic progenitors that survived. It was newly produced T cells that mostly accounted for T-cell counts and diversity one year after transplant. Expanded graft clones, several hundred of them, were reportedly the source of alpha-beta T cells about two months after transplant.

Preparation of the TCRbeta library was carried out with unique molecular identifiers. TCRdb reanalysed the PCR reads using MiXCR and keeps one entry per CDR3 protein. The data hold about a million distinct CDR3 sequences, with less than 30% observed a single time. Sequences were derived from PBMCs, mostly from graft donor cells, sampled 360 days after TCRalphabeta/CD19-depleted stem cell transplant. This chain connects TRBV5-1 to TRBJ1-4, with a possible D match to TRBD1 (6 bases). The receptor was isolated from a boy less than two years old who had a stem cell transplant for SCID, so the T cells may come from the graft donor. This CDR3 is CASSSGPGATNEKLFF. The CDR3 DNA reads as TGCGCCAGCAGCTCGGGACCAGGGGCAACTAATGAAAAACTGTTTTTT. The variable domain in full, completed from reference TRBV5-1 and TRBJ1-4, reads KAGVTQTPRYLIKTRGQQVTLSCSPISGHRSVSWYQQTPGQGLQFLFEYFSETQRNKGNFPGRFSGRQFSNSRSEMNVSTLELGDSALYLCASSSGPGATNEKLFFGSGTQLSVL.